This T cell receptor (beta chain) came from a study of blood T cell repertoires in COVID-19. V was pared by 8 bases and J by 3 bases, with 4 bases of the junction left unmatched. Germline CDR1 SNHLY, CDR2 FYNNEI. The CDR3 covers 13 residues. This clone was seen once. This table comes from immunoSEQ multiplex PCR, and its TCRdb copy is limited to in-frame clones, with some not included. The repertoire consists of a few hundred thousand clones, with nearly 90% occurring once and the leading ten covering approximately 4.6%. The TCR was taken from a woman aged 40 to 50 who had recovered from COVID-19. This chain connects TRBV2 to TRBJ2-5; 9 bases align to TRBD2. Sequenced input: peripheral blood. The CDR3 region has the DNA TGTGCCAGCTCGCCTAGCGGGGAAGAGACCCAGTACTTC. This encodes CASSPSGEETQYF. The entire variable domain, with the rest obtained from reference TRBV2 and TRBJ2-5, is as follows: EPEVTQTPSHQVTQMGQEVILRCVPISNHLYFYWYRQILGQKVEFLVSFYNNEISEKSEIFDDQFSVERPDGSNFTLKIRSTKLEDSAMYFCASSPSGEETQYFGPGTRLLVL.